One TCR beta chain is described in this entry. Its antigen is unknown. CD4+ T cells specific for antigen were expanded with viral peptide pools by the ViraFEST assay before sequencing. Cultured cells yielded isolated CD4+ T cells after around 9 days. Vaccine recipients lacked prior SARS-CoV-2 infection and had negative nucleocapsid antibodies. Researchers reported culturing over 1.5 million PBMC in each well, adding about 9.5 IU/ml IL-2 and 9 to 10 ug/ml peptides. Profiled with immunoSEQ multiplex PCR; TCRdb holds only in-frame clones, not every one. The table has 23,000 or so clones, 65% to 75% seen once. The CDR3 runs to 15 residues. The V segment lost 5 bases and the J segment 2 bases; nucleotides outside the gene matches: 6. Germline-derived CDR1 and CDR2 are SGHAT and FQNNGV. The entry originates in a study of vaccination effects on CD4 cells after COVID-19. Overall study: The cohort was immunized with two doses of either the BNT162b2 or mRNA-1273 vaccine. Broader study findings: Clones induced by infection and by vaccine showed marked clonal contraction late after vaccination.

The specimen was CD4+ T cells from PBMCs cultured with SARS-CoV-2 spike peptides, collected before COVID-19 vaccination. The chain carries TRBV11-2 and TRBJ2-7, with 10 bases identical to TRBD2. This TCR derives from a human donor who received a COVID-19 vaccine. The CDR3 sequence: CASSETSGPAYEQYF. CDR3 nucleotide sequence: TGTGCCAGCAGCGAGACTAGCGGGCCGGCCTACGAGCAGTACTTC.